This T cell receptor beta chain was documented in a study of cytomegalovirus exposure and HLA in healthy donors. Findings and caveats of the study: Rare TCR sequences predominated, though certain public TCRs were found in many donors.

Researchers ran the PCR with 60 Vbeta and 13 Jbeta primers. Assay used: immunoSEQ multiplex PCR; TCRdb lists only in-frame clones, some missing. The data contain 150,000 to 200,000 clones, 76% of them singletons. About this clone itself: Its antigen is not known.

The CDR3 covers 15 residues. Germline CDR1 is PRHDT and CDR2 is FYEKMQ (reference sequence). V lost 1 base to trimming and J lost 4 bases; unmatched junction nucleotides: 5. The source material was PBMCs. The TCR originated in a male donor in good health and CMV-seronegative. The genes are TRBV13 and TRBJ2-7; 9 bases map to TRBD2. The CDR3 reads CASSLEGSGGYEQYF. The CDR3 nucleotides are TGTGCCAGCAGCTTAGAAGGTAGCGGGGGTTACGAGCAGTACTTC.